This entry describes one TCR beta chain. Its antigen is as yet unknown. This sample stems from a study of T cells after yellow fever vaccination. As for the study in general: Fractions containing few cells were prepared with SMART-Seq v4 Ultra Low Input. Whole-study results and caveats: Only a small proportion of the clonotypes turned up in both the CD4 and the CD8 compartments, likely arising from convergent recombination. Re-detected after boosting: most primary clones, almost 97% of CD4 and less than 90% of CD8.

TCRdb used MiXCR to reprocess the 5' RACE reads, holding one entry per CDR3 protein. This sample carries some 260,000 distinct CDR3 sequences, 5.2% of them seen once, and the ten largest clones take roughly 3.3%. The V and J ends lost 6 bases and 3 bases respectively, with 17 bases between them. The CDR3 is made up of 14 amino acids. Germline V CDR1 and CDR2: DFQATT, SNEGSKA (reference sequence). The V and J genes are TRBV20-1 and TRBJ1-2; tentative D call: TRBD1 (5 bases). Source: CD4+ T cells sorted from PBMCs, taken on the day of the yellow fever booster vaccination. This clonotype was sampled from a young man who received the YFV17D yellow fever vaccine. The CDR3 region is CSAGGSARDYGYTF. The CDR3 DNA reads as TGCAGTGCCGGGGGTAGTGCTCGGGACTATGGCTACACCTTC.